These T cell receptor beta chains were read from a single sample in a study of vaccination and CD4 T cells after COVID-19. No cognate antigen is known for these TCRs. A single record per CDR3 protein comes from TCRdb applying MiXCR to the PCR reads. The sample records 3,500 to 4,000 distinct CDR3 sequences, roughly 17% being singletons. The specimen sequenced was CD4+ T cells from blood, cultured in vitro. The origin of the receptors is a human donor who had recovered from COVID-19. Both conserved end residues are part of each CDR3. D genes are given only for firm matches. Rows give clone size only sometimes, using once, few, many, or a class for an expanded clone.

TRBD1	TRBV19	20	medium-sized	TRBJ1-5	CASSPSVKQGLGYSNQPQHF	TGTGCCAGTAGTCCCAGTGTTAAACAGGGGTTGGGGTATAGCAATCAGCCCCAGCATTTT
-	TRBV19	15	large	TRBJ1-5	CASSIMEGGNQPQHF	TGTGCCAGTAGTATAATGGAGGGAGGCAATCAGCCCCAGCATTTT
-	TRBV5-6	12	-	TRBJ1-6	CASSFWNSPLHF	TGTGCCAGCAGCTTTTGGAATTCACCCCTCCACTTT
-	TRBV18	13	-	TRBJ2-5	CASSPAGRETQYF	TGTGCCAGCTCACCGGCAGGGCGAGAGACCCAGTACTTC
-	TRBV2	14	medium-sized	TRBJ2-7	CASNRQYGLSEQYF	TGTGCCAGCAACCGACAGTACGGGCTTTCCGAGCAGTACTTC
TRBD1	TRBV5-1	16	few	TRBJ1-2	CASSHHPGQDNYGYTF	TGCGCCAGCAGCCATCATCCGGGACAGGATAACTATGGCTACACCTTC
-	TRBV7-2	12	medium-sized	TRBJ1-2	CASSSSAGGYTF	TGTGCCAGCAGCTCCTCCGCCGGGGGCTACACCTTC
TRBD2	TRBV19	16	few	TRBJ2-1	CASSISGLAKYNEQFF	TGTGCCAGTAGTATTTCTGGACTAGCGAAATACAATGAGCAGTTCTTC
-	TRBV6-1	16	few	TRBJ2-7	CASSETQGLGAYEQYF	TGTGCCAGCAGTGAAACCCAGGGTTTGGGGGCCTACGAGCAGTACTTC
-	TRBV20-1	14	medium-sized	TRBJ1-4	CSALVSPNYEKLFF	TGCAGTGCTCTAGTCTCTCCTAACTATGAAAAACTGTTTTTT
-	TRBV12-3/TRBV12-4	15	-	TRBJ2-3	CASSFIGVGTDTQYF	TGTGCCAGCAGTTTCATCGGGGTAGGAACAGATACGCAGTATTTT
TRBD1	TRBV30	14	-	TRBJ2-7	CAWSAGQGYYEQYF	TGTGCCTGGAGTGCGGGACAGGGTTACTACGAGCAGTACTTC
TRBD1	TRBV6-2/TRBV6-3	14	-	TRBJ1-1	CASSQDRISTEAFF	TGTGCCAGCAGTCAGGACAGGATTAGTACTGAAGCTTTCTTT
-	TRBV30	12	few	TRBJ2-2	CAWSVNTGELFF	TGTGCCTGGAGTGTAAACACCGGGGAGCTGTTTTTT
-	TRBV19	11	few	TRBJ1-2	CASVPDYGYTF	TGTGCCAGTGTCCCAGACTATGGCTACACCTTC
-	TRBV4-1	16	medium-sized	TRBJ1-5	CASSQEREQGNQPQHF	TGCGCCAGCAGCCAAGAAAGAGAACAGGGAAATCAGCCCCAGCATTTT
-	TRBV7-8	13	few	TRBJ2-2	CASRVTNTGELFF	TGTGCCAGCAGAGTGACGAACACCGGGGAGCTGTTTTTT
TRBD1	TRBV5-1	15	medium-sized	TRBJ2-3	CASSLGDRGSDTQYF	TGCGCCAGCAGCTTGGGGGACAGGGGATCAGATACGCAGTATTTT
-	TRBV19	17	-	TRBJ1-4	CASSIPDPSGVNEKLFF	TGTGCCAGTAGTATCCCGGACCCCTCAGGGGTGAATGAAAAACTGTTTTTT
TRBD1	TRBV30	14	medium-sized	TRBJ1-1	CASDRGRGNTEAFF	TGTGCCTCGGACAGGGGGCGCGGGAACACTGAAGCTTTCTTT
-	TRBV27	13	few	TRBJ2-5	CASSRIPKETQYF	TGTGCCAGCAGTCGAATACCTAAAGAGACCCAGTACTTC
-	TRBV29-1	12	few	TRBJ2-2	CSVGVENRELFF	TGCAGCGTGGGGGTGGAGAACCGGGAGCTGTTTTTT
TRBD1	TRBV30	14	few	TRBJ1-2	CAWTPGQGAGGYTF	TGTGCCTGGACCCCGGGACAGGGGGCGGGAGGCTACACCTTC
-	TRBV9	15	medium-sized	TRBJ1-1	CASSVVDSGNTEAFF	TGTGCCAGCAGCGTAGTGGACAGCGGTAACACTGAAGCTTTCTTT
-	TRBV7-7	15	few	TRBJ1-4	CASSPTPGAGEKLFF	TGTGCTAGCAGTCCAACACCAGGGGCCGGGGAAAAACTGTTTTTT
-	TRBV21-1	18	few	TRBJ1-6	CASSTEAVKGKEDSPLHF	TGTGCCAGCAGCACGGAGGCGGTTAAGGGGAAGGAGGATTCACCCCTCCACTTT
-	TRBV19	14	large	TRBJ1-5	CASSTPAFNQPQHF	TGTGCCAGTAGTACCCCGGCCTTTAATCAGCCCCAGCATTTT
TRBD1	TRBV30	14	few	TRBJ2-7	CAWSVLDRAQEQYF	TGTGCCTGGAGTGTACTCGACAGGGCACAGGAGCAGTACTTC
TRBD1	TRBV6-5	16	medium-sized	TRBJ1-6	CASSYQTGGINSPLHF	TGTGCCAGCAGTTACCAGACAGGGGGCATCAATTCACCCCTCCACTTT
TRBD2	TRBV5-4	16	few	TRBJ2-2	CASSGGGRPNTGELFF	TGTGCCAGCAGCGGCGGGGGGCGCCCGAACACCGGGGAGCTGTTTTTT
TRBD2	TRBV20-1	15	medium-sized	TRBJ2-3	CSAPMAGGGTDTQYF	TGCAGTGCTCCGATGGCGGGGGGTGGCACAGATACGCAGTATTTT
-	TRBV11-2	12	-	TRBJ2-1	CASATSGLKGFF	TGTGCCAGCGCTACTTCTGGCCTCAAAGGTTTCTTC
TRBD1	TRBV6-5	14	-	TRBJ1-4	CASSSDRSNEKLFF	TGTGCCAGCAGTTCGGACAGGAGTAATGAAAAACTGTTTTTT
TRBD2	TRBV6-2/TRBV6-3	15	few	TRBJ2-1	CASRGERGGLNEQFF	TGTGCCAGCAGGGGGGAGCGGGGGGGACTGAATGAGCAGTTCTTC
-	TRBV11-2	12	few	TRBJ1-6	CASSLVRAPLHF	TGTGCCAGCAGCTTAGTTCGAGCACCCCTCCACTTT
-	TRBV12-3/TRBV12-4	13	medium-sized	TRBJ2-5	CASSLVGGETQYF	TGTGCCAGCAGTTTAGTCGGCGGAGAGACCCAGTACTTC
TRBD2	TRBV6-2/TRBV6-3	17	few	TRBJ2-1	CASSPRLAGGPYNEQFF	TGTGCCAGCAGTCCACGACTAGCGGGGGGACCCTACAATGAGCAGTTCTTC
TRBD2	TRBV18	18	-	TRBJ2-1	CASSRGIHSGGSNNEQFF	TGTGCCAGCTCCCGCGGTATCCATAGCGGGGGGTCTAACAATGAGCAGTTCTTC
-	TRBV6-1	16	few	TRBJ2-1	CASSPSTGSSYNEQFF	TGTGCCAGCAGCCCCTCTACGGGGAGCTCCTACAATGAGCAGTTCTTC
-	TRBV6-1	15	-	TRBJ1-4	CASHNWGATNEKLFF	TGTGCTTCGCACAATTGGGGGGCAACTAATGAAAAACTGTTTTTT
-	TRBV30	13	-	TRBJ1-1	CAWKNDGNTEAFF	TGTGCCTGGAAAAACGACGGTAACACTGAAGCTTTCTTT
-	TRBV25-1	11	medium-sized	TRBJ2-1	CASDRYNEQFF	TGTGCCAGCGACAGGTACAATGAGCAGTTCTTC
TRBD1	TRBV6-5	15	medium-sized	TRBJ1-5	CASSFKQGGNQPQHF	TGTGCCAGCAGTTTCAAACAGGGGGGCAATCAGCCCCAGCATTTT
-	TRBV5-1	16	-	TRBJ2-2	CASSFSGTANTGELFF	TGCGCCAGCAGCTTTTCCGGGACTGCGAACACCGGGGAGCTGTTTTTT
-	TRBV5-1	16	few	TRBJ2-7	CASSSGQSTYSYEQYF	TGCGCCAGCAGCTCCGGACAGTCGACCTACTCCTACGAGCAGTACTTC
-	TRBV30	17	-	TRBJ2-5	CAWSVHPQGGFQETQYF	TGTGCCTGGAGTGTACACCCACAGGGGGGGTTCCAAGAGACCCAGTACTTC
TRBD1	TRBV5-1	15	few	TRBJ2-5	CASSLGDRALPTQYF	TGCGCCAGCAGCTTAGGGGACAGGGCCCTTCCGACCCAGTACTTC
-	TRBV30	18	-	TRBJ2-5	CAWSVRRPGLSRGETQYF	TGTGCCTGGAGTGTACGCAGACCGGGACTATCGAGGGGGGAGACCCAGTACTTC
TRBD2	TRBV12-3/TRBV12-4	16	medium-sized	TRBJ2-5	CASSPGGLAGRETQYF	TGTGCCAGCAGTCCGGGGGGACTAGCGGGGAGGGAGACCCAGTACTTC
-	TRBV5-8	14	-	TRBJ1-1	CASSLRGPNFEAFF	TGTGCCAGCAGCTTGAGGGGCCCTAACTTTGAAGCTTTCTTT
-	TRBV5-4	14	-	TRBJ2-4	CASSSDRTENIQYF	TGTGCCAGCAGCTCAGACAGGACTGAAAACATTCAGTACTTC
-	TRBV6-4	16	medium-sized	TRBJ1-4	CASSPTAGLPMEKLFF	TGTGCCAGCAGTCCAACCGCGGGACTCCCGATGGAAAAACTGTTTTTT
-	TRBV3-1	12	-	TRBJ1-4	CASSGGESELFF	TGTGCCAGCAGCGGGGGGGAAAGTGAACTGTTTTTT
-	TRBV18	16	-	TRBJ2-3	CASSPADRDLGDTQYF	TGTGCCAGCTCACCGGCCGATAGGGACTTAGGGGATACGCAGTATTTT
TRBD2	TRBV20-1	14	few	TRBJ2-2	CSAQSGGGTGELFF	TGCAGTGCACAAAGCGGGGGGGGAACCGGGGAGCTGTTTTTT